This TCR beta chain is from a study of blood T cell repertoires in COVID-19. Study overall: Spain, Italy and the United States supplied samples that represented acute and convalescent COVID-19.

Seattle's cohort entered during active infection and was followed longitudinally. In the source study's methods: For nucleated cells, counts were estimated from reference gene primer amplification. Produced via immunoSEQ multiplex PCR; TCRdb's table is partial and in-frame only. The DNA gave D and trimming, while V, J and clone size come from that table. The data hold approximately 300,000 clones, with around 90% observed a single time. The CDR3 extends over 17 amino acids. After removal of 2 bases from V and 7 bases from J, the junction contained 12 bases not matched to a gene. Germline lookup yields CDR1 MGHRA and CDR2 YSYEKL.

This clonotype was sampled from a woman aged 50 to 65 with COVID-19, enrolled during active disease. The rearrangement uses TRBV4-1 and TRBJ2-1; 9 nucleotides align to TRBD1. The sample comprised peripheral blood. This chain's CDR3 is CASSQRWTGAPLNEQFF. The CDR3, as DNA: TGCGCCAGCAGCCAAAGATGGACAGGGGCGCCTCTAAATGAGCAGTTCTTC.